One sample yielded the 23 T cell receptor beta chains listed below, sequenced in a study of Ad26.COV2.S vaccination and SARS-CoV-2 variants. The data were produced by immunoSEQ multiplex PCR, yet TCRdb's version contains in-frame clones alone and is incomplete. In the table there are roughly 320,000 clones, approximately 86% of which are singletons. Sample treatment: some 19 received Ad26.COV2.S at low or high dose, single or two shots; about five received placebo; per-sample allocation not given. Sampling occurred on day 63 after the first vaccine or placebo injection. The specimen was peripheral blood, collected in a trial of Ad26.COV2.S vaccine versus placebo. The receptors were sampled from a person aged 18 to 59 who received the Ad26.COV2.S COVID-19 vaccine or a placebo.

The genes are TRBV7-9 and TRBJ1-2; D perhaps matches TRBD1 (5 bases). This CDR3 region has 13 residues. Looked up from germline, CDR1 is SEHNR and CDR2 is FQNEAQ (reference sequence). Trimming took 5 bases from V and 7 from J, leaving 14 bases between them. CDR3 nucleotide sequence: TGTGCCAGCAGCAATGGGGCCGTGGGTGGCTACACCTTC. It codes for CASSNGAVGGYTF.

For this clone: One junction end does not reproduce the germline sequence, and a read error may be involved. The chain recombines TRBV2 with TRBJ2-7; TRBD1 agrees at 7 bases. Germline V gene data show CDR1 as SNHLY and CDR2 as FYNNEI. This CDR3 is 14 amino acids long. CDR3 DNA: TGTGCCAGCAGTGTGTACAGGGGCTCCCACGAGCAGTACTTC. As protein: CASSVYRGSHEQYF.

The chain recombines TRBV3-1 (or the pseudogene TRBV3-2) with TRBJ1-2; TRBD1 matches 9 bases. Germline CDR1 and CDR2: LGHDT and YNNKEL (reference sequence). The CDR3 contains 17 residues. J lost 2 bases, V lost 4 bases, and 11 bases had no gene match. CDR3 protein: CASSRYPPGQGNYGYTF. In DNA, the CDR3 is TGTGCCAGCAGCCGGTACCCTCCGGGACAGGGCAACTATGGCTACACCTTC.

The chain links TRBV9 to TRBJ1-2; D remains unclear. Germline assignment: CDR1 SGDLS and CDR2 YYNGEE. CDR3 size: 14 residues. Trimming took off 4 bases at V and 6 bases at J, with 16 bases between the two ends. CDR3 loop: CASSPEGRPNGYTF. The DNA for the CDR3 is TGTGCCAGCAGCCCCGAAGGACGGCCTAATGGCTACACCTTC.

The chain couples TRBV5-5 to TRBJ1-5, with a tentative D call TRBD1 (6 bases). Germline CDR1 SGHKS, CDR2 YYEKEE (reference sequence). The CDR3 length is 16 residues. V shed 5 bases and J shed 5 bases, with 20 bases lying between them. Here the CDR3 DNA reads TGTGCCAGCAGTCCGAATACAGGGCGAGGGGATCAGCCCCAGCATTTT. Protein product: CASSPNTGRGDQPQHF. Based on the CDR3 plus reference TRBV5-5 and TRBJ1-5, the full variable domain is DAGVTQSPTHLIKTRGQQVTLRCSPISGHKSVSWYQQVLGQGPQFIFQYYEKEERGRGNFPDRFSARQFPNYSSELNVNALLLGDSALYLCASSPNTGRGDQPQHFGDGTRLSIL.

CDR3 region: CASSQDPLERWGNSTDTQYF. DNA of the CDR3: TGTGCCAGCAGCCAAGATCCCCTAGAGCGGTGGGGTAATAGCACAGATACGCAGTATTTT. The chain carries TRBV3-1 (or the pseudogene TRBV3-2) and TRBJ2-3, with D tentatively TRBD2 (5 bases). Germline V gene lookup returns CDR1 LGHDT and CDR2 YNNKEL (reference sequence). CDR3 length equals 20 residues. Trimming took off 0 bases at V and 0 bases at J, with 22 bases between the two ends.

This chain links TRBV19 with TRBJ2-1, with unresolved D. Germline CDR1 and CDR2: LNHDA and SQIVND (reference sequence). V lost 4 bases, J lost 8 bases, and 12 bases lay in between. The CDR3 extends over 13 amino acids. The CDR3 DNA reads TGTGCCAGTAGTAATTTATGGGCAGATGAGCAGTTCTTC. It specifies CASSNLWADEQFF.

This rearrangement joins TRBV11-2 to TRBJ1-6, with D tentatively TRBD1 (5 bases). This CDR3 region has 16 residues. Germline loops: CDR1 SGHAT, CDR2 FQNNGV. The V end was cut by 4 bases, the J end by 7 bases, with 17 bases between. The CDR3 spells CASSWGEAPYNSPLHF. DNA of the CDR3: TGTGCCAGCAGCTGGGGGGAGGCACCTTACAATTCACCCCTCCACTTT. Full variable domain (outside the CDR3, taken from reference TRBV11-2 and TRBJ1-6): EAGVAQSPRYKIIEKRQSVAFWCNPISGHATLYWYQQILGQGPKLLIQFQNNGVVDDSQLPKDRFSAERLKGVDSTLKIQPAKLEDSAVYLCASSWGEAPYNSPLHFGNGTRLTVT.

The V call is TRBV18, the J call TRBJ1-2; D uncertain. The CDR3 is 17 amino acids. With 5 bases removed from V and 4 bases from J, the gap between germline ends came to 23 bases. The germline V gene has CDR1 KGHSH and CDR2 LQKENI. DNA of the CDR3: TGTGCCAGCTCATCAAGTAATGCAAGACCTCTTACCTATGGCTACACCTTC. Translation gives CASSSSNARPLTYGYTF.

The CDR3 region is CASSALTGNTEAFF. The DNA for the CDR3 is TGTGCCAGCAGTGCCCTGACAGGGAACACTGAAGCTTTCTTT. This chain uses TRBV6-2 or TRBV6-3 with TRBJ1-1; possible D gene TRBD1, 6 bases. Germline CDR1 MNHEY, CDR2 SVGEGT. V lost 5 bases, J lost 1 base, and 11 bases lay in between. The CDR3 has 14 amino acids.

The CDR3 DNA reads as TGTGCCAGCAGCGTGACAGTGAACACTGAAGCTTTCTTT. This translates into CASSVTVNTEAFF. This rearrangement joins TRBV9 to TRBJ1-1; D perhaps matches TRBD1 (5 bases). CDR1 and CDR2 (germline): SGDLS, YYNGEE. The CDR3 totals 13 residues. V lost 2 bases to trimming and J lost 0 bases, with 5 bases between them.

V is TRBV9 and J is TRBJ1-2; TRBD1 is a possible D gene (5 bases). The germline V gene has CDR1 SGDLS and CDR2 YYNGEE. The CDR3 runs to 14 residues. With 3 bases removed from V and 4 bases from J, the gap between germline ends came to 13 bases. The DNA for the CDR3 is TGTGCCAGCAGCGATGGGGGAAACTCCTATGGCTACACCTTC. Its translation is CASSDGGNSYGYTF.

The J gene is TRBJ2-1, the V gene TRBV9; tentatively, D is TRBD1 or TRBD2 (5 bases each). The CDR3 length is 13 residues. Between the trimmed V and J ends, which lost 2 bases and 10 bases, there was a span of 13 bases. Germline V gives CDR1 SGDLS, CDR2 YYNGEE. The CDR3 spells CASSVGRQSEQFF. The DNA for the CDR3 is TGTGCCAGCAGCGTGGGACGGCAGTCCGAGCAGTTCTTC.

CDR3 in amino acids: CASSYSDRSSYNEQFF. DNA of the CDR3: TGTGCCAGCAGTTACTCAGACCGAAGCTCCTACAATGAGCAGTTCTTC. V gene TRBV6-6 combines with J gene TRBJ2-1; D not resolved. Germline V lookup: CDR1 MNHNY, CDR2 SVGAGI (reference sequence). This CDR3 spans 16 amino acids. With 0 bases removed from V and 0 bases from J, the gap between germline ends came to 9 bases.

As regards this clone: The identical CDR3 is also encoded by other nucleotide sequences in the sample. The chain is built from TRBV6-1 and TRBJ2-5; D is ambiguous. CDR1 and CDR2 from the germline V gene are MNHNS and SASEGT. The CDR3 runs 13 residues. V lost 3 bases and J 5 bases, leaving 10 bases between the germline ends. CDR3 DNA sequence: TGTGCCAGCAGTGACCCCCTGAGGGAGACCCAGTACTTC. This translates into CASSDPLRETQYF.

This clone was seen only once. The V and J genes are TRBV15 and TRBJ1-5, with D uncertain. The germline V gene encodes CDR1 LNHNV and CDR2 YYDKDF (reference sequence). The CDR3 runs to 15 residues. The germline V and J ends were trimmed by 0 bases and 0 bases, with 6 bases remaining between them. CDR3 residues: CATSRDRVSNQPQHF. The CDR3, as DNA: TGTGCCACCAGCAGAGATCGGGTTAGCAATCAGCCCCAGCATTTT.

The rearrangement uses TRBV14 and TRBJ2-2; D remains ambiguous. V dropped 1 base and J dropped 8 bases, with 11 bases sitting between them. Germline V gene lookup returns CDR1 SGHDN and CDR2 FVKESK. The CDR3 spans 14 residues. The CDR3 protein is CASSQGQPGGELFF. CDR3 nucleotides: TGTGCCAGCAGCCAAGGGCAACCCGGAGGGGAGCTGTTTTTT.

This chain joins TRBV6-5 and TRBJ1-5; D is perhaps TRBD1 (5 bases). V dropped 7 bases and J dropped 1 base, with 11 bases sitting between them. The CDR3 runs 14 residues. Germline loops: CDR1 MNHEY, CDR2 SVGAGI. CDR3 sequence: CASIIDRSNQPQHF. CDR3 bases: TGTGCCAGCATCATCGACAGAAGCAATCAGCCCCAGCATTTT.

Here the CDR3 reads CASSFDSSSYEQYF. The CDR3 DNA reads as TGTGCCAGCAGCTTTGACTCGAGCTCCTACGAGCAGTACTTC. The chain employs TRBV7-6 and TRBJ2-7; D is unclear. From germline, CDR1 is SGHVS and CDR2 FNYEAQ. V gave up 3 bases and J gave up 0 bases, with 9 bases separating them. The CDR3 contains 14 residues.

This clone has only one observation. The V call is TRBV6-5, the J call TRBJ2-7; tentatively, D is TRBD1 or TRBD2 (5 bases each). CDR3 length: 13 amino acids. Germline CDR1 MNHEY, CDR2 SVGAGI. With 5 bases removed from V and 5 bases from J, the gap between germline ends came to 13 bases. CDR3 bases: TGTGCCAGCAGTCGGGGTGGGGCCCACGAGCAGTACTTC. As protein: CASSRGGAHEQYF.

The chain is built from TRBV5-1 and TRBJ2-7, with no clear D. Germline CDR1 SGHRS, CDR2 YFSETQ. V gave up 1 base and J gave up 0 bases, with 8 bases separating them. This CDR3 is 14 amino acids long. CDR3 sequence: CASSLTGLSYEQYF. The CDR3 DNA sequence: TGCGCCAGCAGCTTGACTGGCCTCTCCTACGAGCAGTACTTC.

This chain connects TRBV6-6 to TRBJ1-5; D may be TRBD1 (5 bases). This CDR3 is 15 amino acids long. V dropped 5 bases and J dropped 3 bases, with 14 bases sitting between them. Looked up from germline, CDR1 is MNHNY and CDR2 is SVGAGI (reference sequence). In DNA form, the CDR3 reads TGTGCCAGCAGTAGAGACGGAGGGGCCAATCAGCCCCAGCATTTT. As protein: CASSRDGGANQPQHF.

In its sample, this clone was seen once. The chain carries TRBV2 and TRBJ1-1; TRBD1 matches 8 bases. Germline V lookup: CDR1 SNHLY, CDR2 FYNNEI. This CDR3 contains 13 residues. The V gene end was trimmed by 7 bases and the J gene end by 5 bases; junction bases not matched to a gene: 6. The CDR3, as DNA: TGTGCCAGCACTACAGGGGGAAGAACTGAAGCTTTCTTT. Protein product: CASTTGGRTEAFF.